The 25 T cell receptor beta chains below were found in one sample sequenced in a study of shared clonotypes between healthy human individuals. Profiling relied on immunoSEQ multiplex PCR, and the TCRdb table lists in-frame clones only, not all of them. The sample includes some 2.1 million clones, approximately 95% of them seen just once. The sequencing input was naive CD4+ T cells sorted from blood. Subset in this sample: CD45RA+ positively selected. The receptors derive from a man aged 18-30 years in good health.

The chain uses TRBV27 and TRBJ2-1; 7 bases are shared with TRBD2. V lost 5 bases, J lost 4 bases, and 2 bases stayed unmatched. The CDR3 has 13 amino acids. CDR1 is MNHEY, CDR2 SMNVEV, per germline (reference sequence). This CDR3 reads CASSEAGYNEQFF. The CDR3 region has the DNA TGTGCCAGCAGTGAAGCGGGGTACAATGAGCAGTTCTTC.

This chain links TRBV7-2 with TRBJ2-7; D not resolved. CDR3 length: 13 amino acids. Trimming removed 5 bases from V and 3 bases from J, with 11 bases in between. Germline lookup yields CDR1 SGHTA and CDR2 FQGNSA. The CDR3 DNA reads as TGTGCCAGCAGCCCCGGGCCCAACTACGAGCAGTACTTC. It encodes CASSPGPNYEQYF. The entire variable domain, with the rest obtained from reference TRBV7-2 and TRBJ2-7, is as follows: GAGVSQSPSNKVTEKGKDVELRCDPISGHTALYWYRQSLGQGLEFLIYFQGNSAPDKSGLPSDRFSAERTGGSVSTLTIQRTQQEDSAVYLCASSPGPNYEQYFGPGTRLTVT.

To note about this clone: Its ends do not fully match the called genes, so a read error is possible. V gene TRBV7-7 combines with J gene TRBJ2-5; tentative D call: TRBD2 (5 bases). The CDR3 spans 13 residues. Germline V CDR1 and CDR2: SSHAT, FNYEAQ (reference sequence). The CDR3 DNA reads TGTGCTAGCAGTTTGACGGACGGGAAGACCCAGTACTTC. As protein: CASSLTDGKTQYF.

DNA of the CDR3: TGTGCCAGCTCACCACCAGGGAGGACCCTCCACTTT. This codes for CASSPPGRTLHF. This rearrangement joins TRBV18 to TRBJ1-6; D gene ambiguous. Germline CDR1 and CDR2: KGHSH and LQKENI. The V end lost 0 bases, the J end lost 14 bases, and 8 bases lay between the germline ends. CDR3 size: 12 residues.

The V call is TRBV7-2, the J call TRBJ2-7; D not resolved. Germline lookup yields CDR1 SGHTA and CDR2 FQGNSA. V lost 1 base, J lost 12 bases, and 13 bases lay in between. The CDR3 has 12 residues. The CDR3 here is CASSLVSTFPYF. CDR3 bases: TGTGCCAGCAGCTTAGTTAGCACTTTTCCGTACTTC.

V is TRBV5-4 and J is TRBJ2-3, with 12 bases fitting TRBD1. V lost 4 bases to trimming and J lost 6 bases; unmatched junction nucleotides: 6. The CDR3 consists of 15 residues. From germline, CDR1 is SGHNT and CDR2 YYREEE (reference sequence). CDR3 in amino acids: CASSPGDRGPDTQYF. The CDR3, as DNA: TGTGCCAGCAGCCCAGGGGACAGGGGGCCCGATACGCAGTATTTT.

The V call is TRBV7-2, the J call TRBJ1-1; D gene ambiguous. The CDR3 is 15 amino acids. Trimming left V 4 bases short and J 4 bases short, with 16 bases between. CDR1 SGHTA and CDR2 FQGNSA come from the germline V gene. Written as DNA, the CDR3 is TGTGCCAGCAGCTCCCGGACTCCCCCGGGCACTGAAGCTTTCTTT. This codes for CASSSRTPPGTEAFF.

The chain links TRBV10-3 to TRBJ1-3; no reliable D call. The ends were cut back, 0 bases at V and 4 bases at J, with 10 bases in the middle. Looked up from germline, CDR1 is ENHRY and CDR2 is SYGVKD. The CDR3 runs 15 residues. The CDR3 DNA sequence: TGTGCCATCAGTGAGTCCTTACAGAGCGGAAACACCATATATTTT. Encoded protein: CAISESLQSGNTIYF.

Remarks on this clone: An end of the junction does not agree with germline; a read error may underlie this. The chain is built from TRBV2 and TRBJ1-2; weak D call: TRBD1 (5 bases). This CDR3 contains 12 residues. CDR1 and CDR2 (germline): SNHLY, FYNNEI. CDR3 sequence reads: CASGSGGGQPAF. In DNA, the CDR3 is TGTGCCAGTGGGAGTGGTGGGGGTCAGCCCGCCTTC.

This chain joins TRBV29-1 and TRBJ1-1; TRBD1 is a possible D gene (5 bases). Germline V CDR1 and CDR2: SQVTM, ANQGSEA. The CDR3 loop spans 14 amino acids. The V end lost 4 bases, the J end lost 1 base, and 13 bases lay between the germline ends. The chain's CDR3 is CSVVHRTQNTEAFF. The CDR3 DNA follows: TGCAGCGTTGTTCACAGGACCCAGAACACTGAAGCTTTCTTT.

The chain is built from TRBV19 and TRBJ1-6; a possible D gene is TRBD1 (5 bases). From germline, CDR1 is LNHDA and CDR2 SQIVND (reference sequence). Trimming shortened V by 5 bases and J by 8 bases, and 16 bases separated the two germline ends. The CDR3 sequence is 15 residues long. In nucleotides, the CDR3 is TGTGCCAGTAGTCCAGCAGGGCGCGTGGATTCACCCCTCCACTTT. This gives the protein CASSPAGRVDSPLHF.

The chain joins TRBV2 to TRBJ1-6; a possible D gene is TRBD1 (5 bases). The CDR3 covers 13 residues. The V gene's germline CDR1 is SNHLY and CDR2 FYNNEI. Trimming pared 5 bases from V and 7 bases from J, leaving 9 bases between. CDR3 sequence reads: CASSKGPNSPLHF. In DNA form, the CDR3 reads TGTGCCAGCAGTAAGGGACCCAATTCACCCCTCCACTTT.

This chain joins TRBV6-6 and TRBJ2-3, with 9 bases matching TRBD2. This CDR3 is built from 15 residues. The V and J ends lost 3 bases and 4 bases, in that order; junction bases with no gene match: 5. Germline CDR1 is MNHNY and CDR2 is SVGAGI (reference sequence). The DNA for the CDR3 is TGTGCCAGCAGTTATGCGCGGGAGGGCCCAGATACGCAGTATTTT. This sequence encodes CASSYAREGPDTQYF.

This chain connects TRBV5-3 to TRBJ2-7, with 10 bases lining up with TRBD1. TRBV5-3 is known as an ORF, though its function is uncertain. This CDR3 has 16 amino acids. V was pared by 1 base and J by 4 bases, with 8 bases of the junction left unmatched. As DNA, the CDR3 is TGTGCCAGAAGCTTGTGGTGGGACAGGGGTCGGTACGAGCAGTACTTC. Amino acid sequence: CARSLWWDRGRYEQYF.

The V call is TRBV5-1, the J call TRBJ2-2; TRBD2 agrees at 8 bases. J was trimmed by 4 bases and V by 3 bases; bases with no gene match: 2. Per germline, CDR1 SGHRS and CDR2 YFSETQ. The CDR3 loop spans 14 amino acids. The CDR3 region has the DNA TGCGCCAGCAGCTCGGGAGGGAGCACCGGGGAGCTGTTTTTT. The encoded protein is CASSSGGSTGELFF.

V gene TRBV5-1 combines with J gene TRBJ1-1, with TRBD1 as a possible D gene (6 bases). V lost 0 bases to trimming and J lost 1 base, with 13 bases between them. The CDR3 has 16 amino acids. CDR1 is SGHRS, CDR2 YFSETQ, per germline. The CDR3 DNA follows: TGCGCCAGCAGCTTGGAACTCCGGGACAAGAACACTGAAGCTTTCTTT. It specifies CASSLELRDKNTEAFF.

This chain links TRBV18 with TRBJ2-1; D perhaps matches TRBD1 (6 bases). The CDR3 consists of 17 residues. The V gene's germline CDR1 is KGHSH and CDR2 LQKENI. V was pared by 3 bases and J by 3 bases, with 18 bases between. CDR3 in amino acids: CASSPSRTDRLYNEQFF. The CDR3, as DNA: TGTGCCAGCTCACCTTCTCGGACAGACCGGCTCTACAATGAGCAGTTCTTC.

This clone showed up just once. The rearrangement links TRBV11-2 to TRBJ1-2; D is ambiguous. Trimming removed 0 bases from V and 4 bases from J, with 12 bases in between. Germline lookup yields CDR1 SGHAT and CDR2 FQNNGV. CDR3 length: 15 residues. DNA of the CDR3: TGTGCCAGCAGCTTAGAAAAGGCGGCAGCCTATGGCTACACCTTC. This gives the protein CASSLEKAAAYGYTF.

This clone was recorded once. The V and J genes are TRBV18 and TRBJ2-3; 7 nucleotides agree with TRBD2. The CDR3 runs to 15 residues. The V gene end was trimmed by 3 bases and the J gene end by 3 bases; junction bases not matched to a gene: 6. Germline CDR1 and CDR2: KGHSH and LQKENI. CDR3 coding DNA: TGTGCCAGCTCACCTATGGCGGGGGTAACAGATACGCAGTATTTT. Translation: CASSPMAGVTDTQYF.

This rearrangement joins TRBV7-2 to TRBJ2-2, with 7 bases identical to TRBD2. The CDR3 is 15 residues long. Germline V gene lookup returns CDR1 SGHTA and CDR2 FQGNSA. With V trimmed by 5 bases and J by 6 bases, 9 bases remained unmatched. CDR3 protein: CASSLPSGGSGELFF. DNA of the CDR3: TGTGCCAGCAGCCTGCCATCGGGGGGATCCGGGGAGCTGTTTTTT.

This clone was picked up one time. V usage is TRBV7-6 and J usage is TRBJ1-6, with D unresolved. The CDR3 length is 12 residues. Trimming removed 4 bases at V and 7 bases at J, with 5 bases between. Per germline, CDR1 SGHVS and CDR2 FNYEAQ. CDR3 in DNA: TGTGCCAGCAGCTCCCTCAATTCACCCCTCCACTTT. This gives the protein CASSSLNSPLHF. The variable domain in full, completed from reference TRBV7-6 and TRBJ1-6, reads GAGVSQSPRYKVTKRGQDVALRCDPISGHVSLYWYRQALGQGPEFLTYFNYEAQQDKSGLPNDRFSAERPEGSISTLTIQRTEQRDSAMYRCASSSLNSPLHFGNGTRLTVT.

With respect to this clone: The sample holds other DNA sequences that translate to the same CDR3. This chain uses TRBV30 with TRBJ2-7; D gene uncertain. This CDR3 region has 12 residues. Looked up from germline, CDR1 is GTSNPN and CDR2 is SVGIG (reference sequence). With 0 bases removed from V and 1 base from J, the gap between germline ends came to 4 bases. Written as DNA, the CDR3 is TGTGCCTGGAGTGTAGAGTCCTACGAGCAGTACTTC. As protein: CAWSVESYEQYF.

In this sample, this clone turned up a few times. This CDR3 is also generated by other DNA sequences in the sample. The chain uses TRBV29-1 and TRBJ2-5; D is unresolved. The CDR3 is made up of 12 amino acids. CDR1 is SQVTM and CDR2 is ANQGSEA in the germline V gene. The V end was cut by 4 bases, the J end by 2 bases, with 8 bases between. The CDR3 DNA sequence: TGCAGCGTTGTAGGTGGACAAGAGACCCAGTACTTC. It is translated as CSVVGGQETQYF.

The gene calls are TRBV27 and TRBJ1-2; TRBD1 aligns across 9 bases. The J segment lost 8 bases and the V segment lost 6 bases, leaving 7 bases of the junction unmatched. This CDR3 is 13 amino acids long. Germline V gene data show CDR1 as MNHEY and CDR2 as SMNVEV (reference sequence). CDR3 sequence reads: CASRGTGSGGYTF. As DNA, the CDR3 is TGTGCCAGCAGAGGGACAGGGAGTGGAGGCTACACCTTC.

The rearrangement joins TRBV6-1 to TRBJ1-4; D is unclear. Germline V gene data show CDR1 as MNHNS and CDR2 as SASEGT. The V end was cut by 4 bases, the J end by 7 bases, with 13 bases between. This CDR3 is 14 amino acids long. CDR3 protein: CASSGQAEGEKLFF. CDR3 coding DNA: TGTGCCAGCAGTGGGCAGGCCGAGGGTGAAAAACTGTTTTTT.